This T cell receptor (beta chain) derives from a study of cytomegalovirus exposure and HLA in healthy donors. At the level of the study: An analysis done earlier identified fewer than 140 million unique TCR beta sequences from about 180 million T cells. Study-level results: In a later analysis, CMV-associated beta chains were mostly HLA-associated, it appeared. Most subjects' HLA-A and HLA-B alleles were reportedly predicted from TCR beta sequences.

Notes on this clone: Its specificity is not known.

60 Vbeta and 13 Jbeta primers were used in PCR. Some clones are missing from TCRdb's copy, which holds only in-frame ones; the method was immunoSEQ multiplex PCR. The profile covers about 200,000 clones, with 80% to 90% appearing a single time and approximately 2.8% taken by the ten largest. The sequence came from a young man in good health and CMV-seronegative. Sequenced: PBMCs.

CDR3 residues: CASSYGGERELFF. The CDR3 region has the DNA TGTGCCAGCAGTTATGGGGGAGAGCGGGAACTGTTTTTT. The J gene is TRBJ1-4, the V gene TRBV6-6, with TRBD1 as a possible D gene (5 bases). The germline CDR1 and CDR2 sequences are MNHNY and SVGAGI (reference sequence). V gave up 3 bases and J gave up 12 bases, with 14 bases separating them. The CDR3 length is 13 residues.